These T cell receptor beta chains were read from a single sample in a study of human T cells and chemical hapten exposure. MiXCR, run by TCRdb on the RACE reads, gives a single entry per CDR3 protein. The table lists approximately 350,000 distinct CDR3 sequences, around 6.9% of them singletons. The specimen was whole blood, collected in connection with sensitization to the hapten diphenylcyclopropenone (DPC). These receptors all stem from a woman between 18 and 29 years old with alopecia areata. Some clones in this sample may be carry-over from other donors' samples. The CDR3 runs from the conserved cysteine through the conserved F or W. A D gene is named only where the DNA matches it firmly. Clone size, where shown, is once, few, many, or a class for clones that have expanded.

CDR3: CASDSATGSSNQPQHF
DNA: TGTGCCAGCGACAGCGCTACTGGTTCTAGCAATCAGCCCCAGCATTTT
J: TRBJ1-5
D: NA
size: many
V: TRBV6-2/TRBV6-3

CDR3: CSALRGLADYEQYF
DNA: TGCAGTGCCTTAAGAGGGCTAGCGGACTACGAGCAGTACTTC
J: TRBJ2-7
D: TRBD2
size: many
V: TRBV20-1

CDR3: CASSNGNTIYF
DNA: TGTGCCAGCTCGAACGGCAACACCATATATTTT
J: TRBJ1-3
D: NA
size: few
V: TRBV12-3/TRBV12-4

CDR3: CASSPEWGGSNQPQHF
DNA: TGCGCCAGCAGCCCAGAGTGGGGGGGGAGCAATCAGCCCCAGCATTTT
J: TRBJ1-5
D: NA
size: many
V: TRBV4-3

CDR3: CASLDRMNTEAFF
DNA: TGTGCCAGCTTGGACAGGATGAACACTGAAGCTTTCTTT
J: TRBJ1-1
D: TRBD1
size: NA
V: TRBV6-2/TRBV6-3

CDR3: CSARNPRDQNTEAFF
DNA: TGCAGTGCTAGAAATCCCCGGGACCAGAACACTGAAGCTTTCTTT
J: TRBJ1-1
D: NA
size: NA
V: TRBV20-1

CDR3: CAISQGADYGYTF
DNA: TGTGCCATCAGTCAGGGGGCCGACTATGGCTACACCTTC
J: TRBJ1-2
D: TRBD1
size: NA
V: TRBV10-3

CDR3: CASRPGQGTGREKLFF
DNA: TGTGCCAGCAGACCAGGACAGGGAACAGGGCGAGAAAAACTGTTTTTT
J: TRBJ1-4
D: TRBD1
size: few
V: TRBV7-2

CDR3: CASSLGVSGANVLTF
DNA: TGTGCCAGCAGTTTAGGGGTGTCCGGGGCCAACGTCCTGACTTTC
J: TRBJ2-6
D: NA
size: many
V: TRBV7-9

CDR3: CASESRGMETQYF
DNA: TGTGCCAGCGAATCAAGGGGGATGGAGACCCAGTACTTC
J: TRBJ2-5
D: NA
size: many
V: TRBV6-1

CDR3: CASSLDRSREKLFF
DNA: TGTGCCAGCTCACTAGACAGAAGTCGTGAGAAACTGTTTTTT
J: TRBJ1-4
D: NA
size: few
V: TRBV18

CDR3: CATRGETQYF
DNA: TGTGCCACCCGGGGAGAGACCCAGTACTTC
J: TRBJ2-5
D: NA
size: many
V: TRBV28

CDR3: CALQRTENTGELFF
DNA: TGTGCCCTGCAAAGGACGGAGAACACCGGGGAGCTGTTTTTT
J: TRBJ2-2
D: NA
size: few
V: TRBV10-3

CDR3: CATSASSNTGELFF
DNA: TGTGCCACCAGTGCCAGCTCGAACACCGGGGAGCTGTTTTTT
J: TRBJ2-2
D: NA
size: many
V: TRBV24-1

CDR3: CASSWPTGSGGETQYF
DNA: TGCGCCAGCAGCTGGCCCACAGGGTCGGGAGGGGAGACCCAGTACTTC
J: TRBJ2-5
D: TRBD2
size: NA
V: TRBV5-1

CDR3: CSARGGGTEAFF
DNA: TGCAGTGCTAGGGGGGGCGGCACTGAAGCTTTCTTT
J: TRBJ1-1
D: NA
size: many
V: TRBV20-1

CDR3: CASSKGQGQNNSPLHF
DNA: TGTGCCAGCAGCAAAGGGCAAGGGCAAAATAATTCACCCCTCCACTTT
J: TRBJ1-6
D: NA
size: NA
V: TRBV21-1

CDR3: CASSLTGPLGGTDTQYF
DNA: TGTGCCAGCAGCTTAACAGGGCCTTTGGGAGGCACAGATACGCAGTATTTT
J: TRBJ2-3
D: NA
size: NA
V: TRBV7-3

CDR3: CASKFRGTEAFF
DNA: TGTGCCAGTAAATTTCGGGGGACTGAAGCTTTCTTT
J: TRBJ1-1
D: NA
size: few
V: TRBV19

CDR3: CSAKDLANTEAFF
DNA: TGCAGTGCAAAAGATTTAGCCAACACTGAAGCTTTCTTT
J: TRBJ1-1
D: NA
size: few
V: TRBV20-1

CDR3: CASSQTGDYNSPLHF
DNA: TGCGCCAGCAGCCAGACAGGTGATTATAATTCACCCCTCCACTTT
J: TRBJ1-6
D: NA
size: medium-sized
V: TRBV4-3

CDR3: CASSLTMSETQYF
DNA: TGTGCCAGCAGCCTCACCATGTCGGAGACCCAGTACTTC
J: TRBJ2-5
D: NA
size: few
V: TRBV3-1

CDR3: CASSQRYGTGLEKLFF
DNA: TGCGCCAGCAGCCAACGTTATGGGACAGGGCTTGAAAAACTGTTTTTT
J: TRBJ1-4
D: TRBD1
size: few
V: TRBV4-3

CDR3: CASSVFGNTGAGTDTQYF
DNA: TGTGCCAGCAGTGTTTTCGGGAACACAGGGGCCGGCACAGATACGCAGTATTTT
J: TRBJ2-3
D: TRBD1
size: NA
V: TRBV6-4

CDR3: CASSEAGTALQETQYF
DNA: TGTGCCAGCAGTGAAGCGGGGACAGCCCTCCAAGAGACCCAGTACTTC
J: TRBJ2-5
D: TRBD1
size: NA
V: TRBV2

CDR3: CASSQVSADYGYTF
DNA: TGCGCCAGCAGCCAAGTTAGTGCGGACTATGGCTACACCTTC
J: TRBJ1-2
D: NA
size: few
V: TRBV4-1

CDR3: CASSRLISTLNTEAFF
DNA: TGTGCCAGCAGCCGACTAATTTCCACTTTGAACACTGAAGCTTTCTTT
J: TRBJ1-1
D: NA
size: NA
V: TRBV7-2

CDR3: CASSPPEGDTQYF
DNA: TGTGCCAGCTCACCACCTGAGGGAGATACGCAGTATTTT
J: TRBJ2-3
D: NA
size: NA
V: TRBV18

CDR3: CASNDGTSGEETQYF
DNA: TGTGCCAGCAACGACGGGACTAGCGGGGAAGAGACCCAGTACTTC
J: TRBJ2-5
D: TRBD2
size: NA
V: TRBV6-2/TRBV6-3

CDR3: CASSLGLSLFF
DNA: TGTGCCAGCAGTTTGGGACTTAGTCTGTTTTTT
J: TRBJ1-4
D: NA
size: many
V: TRBV28

CDR3: CASSITTRDPREYF
DNA: TGTGCCAGCAGCATAACCACTAGGGACCCCAGAGAGTACTTC
J: TRBJ2-5
D: NA
size: NA
V: TRBV5-4

CDR3: CASSVDGTVNYGYTF
DNA: TGTGCCAGCAGCGTAGACGGGACAGTAAACTATGGCTACACCTTC
J: TRBJ1-2
D: TRBD1
size: many
V: TRBV9

CDR3: CAGRRSGETSEGELFF
DNA: TGTGCCGGAAGACGTAGCGGGGAAACTTCAGAAGGGGAGCTGTTTTTT
J: TRBJ2-2
D: TRBD2
size: few
V: TRBV6-2/TRBV6-3

CDR3: CASSFLGGNEQFF
DNA: TGTGCCAGCAGTTTTCTGGGGGGCAATGAGCAGTTCTTC
J: TRBJ2-1
D: NA
size: many
V: TRBV27

CDR3: CASSLAAYGYTF
DNA: TGTGCCAGCAGTTTAGCGGCCTATGGCTACACCTTC
J: TRBJ1-2
D: NA
size: NA
V: TRBV28

CDR3: CASSSLAGAITETQYF
DNA: TGTGCCAGCAGTTCTCTAGCGGGGGCGATAACAGAGACCCAGTACTTC
J: TRBJ2-5
D: TRBD2
size: few
V: TRBV28

CDR3: CASSQEAPLGPQHF
DNA: TGTGCCAGCAGCCAAGAAGCTCCCCTGGGTCCCCAGCATTTT
J: TRBJ1-5
D: NA
size: few
V: TRBV3-1

CDR3: CASSHTGGEADTQYF
DNA: TGCGCCAGCAGCCACACCGGGGGCGAGGCAGATACGCAGTATTTT
J: TRBJ2-3
D: NA
size: many
V: TRBV5-1

CDR3: CASSLYPSRQGFNTEAFF
DNA: TGTGCCAGCAGCTTATACCCCAGCCGGCAGGGGTTTAACACTGAAGCTTTCTTT
J: TRBJ1-1
D: NA
size: few
V: TRBV7-9

CDR3: CTSSLGQGALDTEAFF
DNA: TGCACCAGCAGCTTGGGACAGGGGGCGTTGGACACTGAAGCTTTCTTT
J: TRBJ1-1
D: TRBD1
size: NA
V: TRBV5-1

CDR3: CSARDKGRRGYNSPLHF
DNA: TGCAGTGCTAGAGATAAAGGAAGAAGAGGGTATAATTCACCCCTCCACTTT
J: TRBJ1-6
D: NA
size: NA
V: TRBV20-1